The rows below give T cell receptor beta chains drawn from one sample of a study of blood T cell repertoires in COVID-19. Sequencing used immunoSEQ multiplex PCR; TCRdb keeps in-frame clones, though not all of them. The sample lists 250,000 to 300,000 clones, 70% to 90% seen once, with 1.9% in the top ten. The material sequenced was PBMCs or T cells enriched from blood (not recorded which). These receptor sequences come from a woman between 45 and 65 years old who had recovered from COVID-19. CDR3s include the opening cysteine and the closing phenylalanine or tryptophan. Fields, in order: J gene, V gene, clone size, D gene, CDR3 DNA, CDR3 protein. A D gene is named only where the DNA matches it firmly. Not every row has a clone size; where given, it reads once, few, many or a size class.

TRBJ2-2 TRBV9 . . TGTGCCAGCAGCGTAGCTCAGGGCTACGGGGAGCTGTTTTTT CASSVAQGYGELFF
TRBJ1-1 TRBV6-5 . TRBD1 TGTGCCAGCAGTTACATGGCAGGGGGGAACACTGAAGCTTTCTTT CASSYMAGGNTEAFF
TRBJ2-7 TRBV15 . TRBD1 TGTGCCACCAGCAAGGGGGACAGGAGCTCCTACGAGCAGTACTTC CATSKGDRSSYEQYF
TRBJ1-5 TRBV12-3/TRBV12-4 . . TGTGCCAGCAGTCTCTTGAATCAGCCCCAGCATTTT CASSLLNQPQHF
TRBJ1-5 TRBV2 . TRBD1 TGTGCCAGCAGTGTTGGGGACAGGGGTAACAATCAGCCCCAGCATTTT CASSVGDRGNNQPQHF
TRBJ1-5 TRBV19 . . TGTGCCAGTAGTCCGCAGTTTAGCAATCAGCCCCAGCATTTT CASSPQFSNQPQHF
TRBJ1-1 TRBV21-1 . . TGTGCCAGCAGCAAAAGACAGGGTTACGGCGGCTCACCCTTGAACACTGAAGCTTTCTTT CASSKRQGYGGSPLNTEAFF
TRBJ1-1 TRBV6-5 . . TGTGCCAGCAAAAAGGGAGGGGCCACTGAAGCTTTCTTT CASKKGGATEAFF
TRBJ1-5 TRBV7-9 many . TGTGCCAGCAGCCCCGGGACAAATAGCAATCAGCCCCAGCATTTT CASSPGTNSNQPQHF
TRBJ2-6 TRBV9 . TRBD1 TGTGCCAGCAGCGTATATGACAGGGGGCTCTCTGGGGCCAACGTCCTGACTTTC CASSVYDRGLSGANVLTF
TRBJ2-4 TRBV10-1 . . TGCGCCAGCAGGGCTGGACAGAGGCGGGCCAAAAACATTCAGTACTTC CASRAGQRRAKNIQYF
TRBJ1-1 TRBV21-1 . . TGTGCCAGCAGCAACTTGGGAGAACAGGGGGAGGACACTGAAGCTTTCTTT CASSNLGEQGEDTEAFF
TRBJ1-5 TRBV3-1/TRBV3-2 . . TGTGCCAGCAGCCAGAGCCTAAACCCCAATCAGCCCCAGCATTTT CASSQSLNPNQPQHF
TRBJ1-6 TRBV27 . . TGTGCCAGCCGGTCCGGAGGATCACCCCTCCACTTT CASRSGGSPLHF
TRBJ1-2 TRBV7-9 . . TGTGCCAGCAGCTTGAATCAAGCGGGGGGCTACACCTTC CASSLNQAGGYTF
TRBJ2-2 TRBV21-1 . . TGTGCCAGCAGCTCCCGGGAGGGCTCGTTCCCCGGGGAGCTGTTTTTT CASSSREGSFPGELFF
TRBJ2-7 TRBV19 . . TGTGCCAGTAGTATCTACAGGGAGGGAGAGCAGTACTTC CASSIYREGEQYF
TRBJ1-4 TRBV7-6 . . TGTGCCAGCAGCTTAAGTTGGGGGCGGGAGGAAAAACTGTTTTTT CASSLSWGREEKLFF
TRBJ1-1 TRBV10-1 . . TGCGCCAGCAGTGAGTCCGGGGGTGAAGCTTTCTTT CASSESGGEAFF
TRBJ1-2 TRBV12-3/TRBV12-4 . . TGTGCCAGCAGGGGGGGACCGAACTATGGCTACACCTTC CASRGGPNYGYTF
TRBJ2-5 TRBV3-1/TRBV3-2 . TRBD2 TGTGCCAGCAGCCAAGATGAAAGGGAGGGCCGCGAGACCCAGTACTTC CASSQDEREGRETQYF
TRBJ1-2 TRBV2 . . TGTGCCAGCAGTGATCGGGTCGAGGGAGGCTATGGCTACACCTTC CASSDRVEGGYGYTF
TRBJ1-4 TRBV29-1 . . TGCAGCGTTGAAGAAGGGGATGAAAAACTGTTTTTT CSVEEGDEKLFF
TRBJ2-1 TRBV18 . TRBD2 TGTGCCAGCTCACCACGGGAAAGGGCTAGCGGGAAAAATGAGCAGTTCTTC CASSPRERASGKNEQFF
TRBJ1-2 TRBV27 . . TGTGCCAGCAGCGAACCGGGAGTCTATCGCTACACCTTC CASSEPGVYRYTF
TRBJ1-4 TRBV6-5 . . TGTGCCAGCAGTTACTCCACAGGCCGGGAAAAACTGTTTTTT CASSYSTGREKLFF
TRBJ2-7 TRBV6-1 few TRBD2 TGTGCCAGCAGTGGCCGCTCCGGGACTAGAGACTACGAGCAGTACTTC CASSGRSGTRDYEQYF
TRBJ2-5 TRBV9 . TRBD1 TGTGCCAGCAGCGTAGGGGTAGGGGGCGGTAAAGAGACCCAGTACTTC CASSVGVGGGKETQYF
TRBJ2-1 TRBV10-3 . . TGTGCCATCAGTGAGGGCCCGGAGAGCTCCTACAATGAGCAGTTCTTC CAISEGPESSYNEQFF
TRBJ1-2 TRBV10-3 . TRBD1 TGTGCCATCAGTGGCGGGACAGGGGGCGCTAGGGTCTATGGCTACACCTTC CAISGGTGGARVYGYTF
TRBJ1-2 TRBV10-3 . . TGTGCCATCAGTGAGTCGGCAGGGTGGGTGAGCGGCTACACCTTC CAISESAGWVSGYTF
TRBJ2-3 TRBV3-1/TRBV3-2 . TRBD2 TGTGCCAGCAGCCCACCCGGACTAGCGGGGCCCACAGATACGCAGTATTTT CASSPPGLAGPTDTQYF
TRBJ1-3 TRBV19 . TRBD1 TGTGCCAGTAGTCACAGGGGCAATGGAAACACCATATATTTT CASSHRGNGNTIYF